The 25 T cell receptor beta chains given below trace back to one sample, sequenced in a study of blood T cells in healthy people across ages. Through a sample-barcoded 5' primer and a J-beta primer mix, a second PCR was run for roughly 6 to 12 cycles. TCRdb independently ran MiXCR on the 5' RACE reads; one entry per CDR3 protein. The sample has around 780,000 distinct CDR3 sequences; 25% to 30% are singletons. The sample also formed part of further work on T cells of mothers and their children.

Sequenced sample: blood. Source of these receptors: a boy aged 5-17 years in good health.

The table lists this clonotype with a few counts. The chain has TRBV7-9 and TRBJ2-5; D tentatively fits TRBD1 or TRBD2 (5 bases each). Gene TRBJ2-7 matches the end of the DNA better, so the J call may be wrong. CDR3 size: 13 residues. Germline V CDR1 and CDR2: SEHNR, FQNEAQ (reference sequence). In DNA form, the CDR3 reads TGTGCCAGCAGCTTCGATGGGGGATACGAGCAGTACTTC. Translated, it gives CASSFDGGYEQYF.

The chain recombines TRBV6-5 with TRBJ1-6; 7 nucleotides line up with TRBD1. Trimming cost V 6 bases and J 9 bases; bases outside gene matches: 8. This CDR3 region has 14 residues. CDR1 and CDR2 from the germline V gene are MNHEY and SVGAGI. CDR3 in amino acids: CASSLRQGPSPLHF. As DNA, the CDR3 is TGTGCCAGCAGCCTAAGACAGGGCCCTTCACCCCTCCACTTT.

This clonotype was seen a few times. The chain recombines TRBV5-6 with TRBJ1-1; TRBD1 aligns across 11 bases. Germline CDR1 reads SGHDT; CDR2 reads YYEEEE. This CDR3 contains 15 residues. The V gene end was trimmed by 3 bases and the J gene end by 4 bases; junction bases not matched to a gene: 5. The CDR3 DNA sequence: TGTGCCAGCAGCTCGGGACAGGGGGATTTCACTGAAGCTTTCTTT. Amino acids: CASSSGQGDFTEAFF. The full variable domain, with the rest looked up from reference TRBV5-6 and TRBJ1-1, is DAGVTQSPTHLIKTRGQQVTLRCSPKSGHDTVSWYQQALGQGPQFIFQYYEEEERQRGNFPDRFSGHQFPNYSSELNVNALLLGDSALYLCASSSGQGDFTEAFFGQGTRLTVV.

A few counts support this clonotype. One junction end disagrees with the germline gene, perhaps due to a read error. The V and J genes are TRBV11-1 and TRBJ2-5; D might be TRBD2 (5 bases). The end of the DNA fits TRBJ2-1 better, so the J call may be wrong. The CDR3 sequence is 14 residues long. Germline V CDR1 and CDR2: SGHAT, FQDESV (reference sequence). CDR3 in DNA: TGTGCCGGCAGCCAAGTGGACTTCTACAATGAGCAGTTCTTC. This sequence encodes CAGSQVDFYNEQFF.

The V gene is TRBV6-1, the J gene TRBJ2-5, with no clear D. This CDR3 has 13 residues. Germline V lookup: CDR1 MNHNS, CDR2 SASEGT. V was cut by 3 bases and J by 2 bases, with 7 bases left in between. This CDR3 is CASSDRQQETQYF. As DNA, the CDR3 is TGTGCCAGCAGTGATCGGCAGCAAGAGACCCAGTACTTC.

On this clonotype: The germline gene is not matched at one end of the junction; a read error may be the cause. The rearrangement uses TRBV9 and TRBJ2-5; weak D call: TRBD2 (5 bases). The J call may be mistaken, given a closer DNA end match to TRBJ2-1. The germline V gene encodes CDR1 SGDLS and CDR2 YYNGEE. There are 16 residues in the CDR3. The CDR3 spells CAGSVVGDAGDDEQFF. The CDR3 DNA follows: TGTGCCGGCAGCGTAGTTGGAGACGCCGGGGATGATGAGCAGTTCTTC.

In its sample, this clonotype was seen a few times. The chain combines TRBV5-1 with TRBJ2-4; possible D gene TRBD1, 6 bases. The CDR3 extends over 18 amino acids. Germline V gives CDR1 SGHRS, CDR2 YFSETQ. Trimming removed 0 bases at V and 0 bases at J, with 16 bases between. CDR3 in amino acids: CASSLEGSGDIAKNIQYF. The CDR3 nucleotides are TGCGCCAGCAGCTTGGAGGGTAGTGGGGACATAGCCAAAAACATTCAGTACTTC.

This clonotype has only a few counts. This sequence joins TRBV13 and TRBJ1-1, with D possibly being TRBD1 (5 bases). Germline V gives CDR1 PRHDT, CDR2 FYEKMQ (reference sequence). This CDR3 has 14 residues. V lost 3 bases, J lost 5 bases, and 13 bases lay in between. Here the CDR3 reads CASSFAGPGTEAFF. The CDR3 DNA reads TGTGCCAGCAGCTTCGCGGGGCCGGGAACTGAAGCTTTCTTT.

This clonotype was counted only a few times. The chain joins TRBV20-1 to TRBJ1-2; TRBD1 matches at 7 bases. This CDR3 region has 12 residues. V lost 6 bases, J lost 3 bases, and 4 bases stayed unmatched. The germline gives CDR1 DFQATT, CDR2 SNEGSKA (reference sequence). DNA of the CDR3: TGCAGTGCGAGTCAGGGGGACTATGGCTACACCTTC. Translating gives CSASQGDYGYTF.

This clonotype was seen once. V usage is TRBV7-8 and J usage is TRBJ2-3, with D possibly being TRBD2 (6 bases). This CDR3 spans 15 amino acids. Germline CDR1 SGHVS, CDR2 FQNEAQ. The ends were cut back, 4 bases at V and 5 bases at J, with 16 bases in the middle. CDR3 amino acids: CASSYGPLAKDTQYF. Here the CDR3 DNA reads TGTGCCAGCAGCTACGGCCCCCTAGCGAAAGATACGCAGTATTTT. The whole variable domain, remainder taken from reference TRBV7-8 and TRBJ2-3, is GAGVSQSPRYKVAKRGQDVALRCDPISGHVSLFWYQQALGQGPEFLTYFQNEAQLDKSGLPSDRFFAERPEGSVSTLKIQRTQQEDSAVYLCASSYGPLAKDTQYFGPGTRLTVL.

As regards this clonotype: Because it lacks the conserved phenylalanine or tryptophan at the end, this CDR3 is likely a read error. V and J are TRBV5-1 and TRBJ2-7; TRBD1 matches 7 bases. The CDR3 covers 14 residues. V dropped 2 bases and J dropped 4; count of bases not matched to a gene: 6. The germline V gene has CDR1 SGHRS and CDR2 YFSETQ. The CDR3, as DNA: TGCGCCAGCAGCTTCCCGGGACAGACTTACGAGCAGTACCTC. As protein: CASSFPGQTYEQYL.

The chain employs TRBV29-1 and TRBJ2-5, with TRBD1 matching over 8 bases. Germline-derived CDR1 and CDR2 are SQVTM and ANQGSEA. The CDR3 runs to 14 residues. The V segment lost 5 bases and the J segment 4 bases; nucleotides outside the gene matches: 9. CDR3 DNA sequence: TGCAGCGTTCCCGGACAGGGTGGGCTAGAGACCCAGTACTTC. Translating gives CSVPGQGGLETQYF.

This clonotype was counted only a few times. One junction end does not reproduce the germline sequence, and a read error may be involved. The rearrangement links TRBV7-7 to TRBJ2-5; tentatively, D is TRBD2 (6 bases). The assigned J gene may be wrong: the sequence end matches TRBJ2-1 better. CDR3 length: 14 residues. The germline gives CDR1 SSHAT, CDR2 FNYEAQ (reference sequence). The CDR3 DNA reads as TGTGCTAGCAGCTTACGTCCGGGGGAGAATGAGCAGTTCTTC. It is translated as CASSLRPGENEQFF.

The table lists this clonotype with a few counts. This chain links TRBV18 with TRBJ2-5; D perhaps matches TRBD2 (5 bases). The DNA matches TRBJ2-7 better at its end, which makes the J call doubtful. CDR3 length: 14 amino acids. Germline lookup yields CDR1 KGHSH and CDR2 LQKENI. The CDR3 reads CASSPVTGLDEQYF. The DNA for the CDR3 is TGTGCCAGCTCACCGGTCACGGGATTGGACGAGCAGTACTTC.

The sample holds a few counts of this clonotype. CDR3 nucleotides: TGTGCCAGCAGCTGGGGACTAGTCAATGAGCAGTTCTTC. It is translated as CASSWGLVNEQFF. This rearrangement joins TRBV3-1 to TRBJ2-7; 8 bases align to TRBD2. Near its end, the DNA agrees better with TRBJ2-1, so the J call may be wrong. Germline CDR1 and CDR2: LGHDT and YNNKEL (reference sequence). This CDR3 spans 13 amino acids.

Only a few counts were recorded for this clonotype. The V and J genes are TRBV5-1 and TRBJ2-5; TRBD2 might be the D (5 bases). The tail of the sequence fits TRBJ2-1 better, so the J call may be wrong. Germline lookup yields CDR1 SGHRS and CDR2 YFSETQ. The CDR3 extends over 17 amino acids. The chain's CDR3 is CASSLASSGEGYNEQFF. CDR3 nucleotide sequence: TGCGCCAGCAGCTTGGCCTCATCCGGTGAGGGTTACAATGAGCAGTTCTTC.

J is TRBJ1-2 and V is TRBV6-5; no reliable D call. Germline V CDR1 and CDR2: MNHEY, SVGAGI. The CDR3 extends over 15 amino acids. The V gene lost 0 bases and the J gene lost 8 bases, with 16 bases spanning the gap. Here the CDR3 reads CASSYSDSGFWGYTF. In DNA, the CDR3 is TGTGCCAGCAGTTACTCGGATTCGGGGTTTTGGGGCTACACCTTC.

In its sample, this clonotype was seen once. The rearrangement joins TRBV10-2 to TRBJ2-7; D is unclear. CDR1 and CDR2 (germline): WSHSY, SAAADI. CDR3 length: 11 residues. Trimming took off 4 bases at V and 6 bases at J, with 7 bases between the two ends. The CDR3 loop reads CASSVSFEQYF. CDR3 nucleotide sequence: TGCGCCAGCAGTGTGAGCTTCGAGCAGTACTTC.

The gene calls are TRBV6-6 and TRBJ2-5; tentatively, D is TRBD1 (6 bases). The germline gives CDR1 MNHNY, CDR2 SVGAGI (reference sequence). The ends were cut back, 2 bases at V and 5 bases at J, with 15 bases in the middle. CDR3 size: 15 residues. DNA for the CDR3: TGTGCCAGCAGTTACGCCGAAAAGGGGGTGGAGACCCAGTACTTC. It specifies CASSYAEKGVETQYF.

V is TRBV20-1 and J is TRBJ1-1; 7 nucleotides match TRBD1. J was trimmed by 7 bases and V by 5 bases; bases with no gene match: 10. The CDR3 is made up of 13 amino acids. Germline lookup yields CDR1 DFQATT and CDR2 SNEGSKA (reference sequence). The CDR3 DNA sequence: TGCAGTGCTGGAAAGACAGGGTCAAATGAAGCTTTCTTT. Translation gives CSAGKTGSNEAFF.

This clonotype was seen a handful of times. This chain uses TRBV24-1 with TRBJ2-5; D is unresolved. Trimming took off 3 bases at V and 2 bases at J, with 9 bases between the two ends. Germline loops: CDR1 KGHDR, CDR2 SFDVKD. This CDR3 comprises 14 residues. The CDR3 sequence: CATSDVGGQETQYF. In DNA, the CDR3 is TGTGCCACCAGTGATGTGGGTGGGCAAGAGACCCAGTACTTC.

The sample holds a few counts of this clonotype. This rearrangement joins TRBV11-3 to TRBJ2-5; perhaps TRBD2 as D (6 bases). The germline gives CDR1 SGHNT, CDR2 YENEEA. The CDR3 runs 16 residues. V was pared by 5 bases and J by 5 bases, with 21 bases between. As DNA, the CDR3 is TGTGCCAGCAGCCGTATCGGACGGAGGGTCTCGGAGACCCAGTACTTC. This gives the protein CASSRIGRRVSETQYF.

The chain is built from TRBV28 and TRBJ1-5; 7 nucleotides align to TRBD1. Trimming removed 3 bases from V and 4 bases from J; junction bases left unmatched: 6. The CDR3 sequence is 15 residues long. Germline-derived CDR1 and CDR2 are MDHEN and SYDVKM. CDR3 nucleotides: TGTGCCAGCAGTTTTAGGGGGCAAGGAAATCAGCCCCAGCATTTT. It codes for CASSFRGQGNQPQHF.

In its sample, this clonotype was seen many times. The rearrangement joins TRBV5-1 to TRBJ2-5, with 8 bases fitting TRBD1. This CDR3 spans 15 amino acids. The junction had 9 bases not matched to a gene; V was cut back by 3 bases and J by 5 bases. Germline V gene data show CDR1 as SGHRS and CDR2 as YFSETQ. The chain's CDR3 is CASSSPSRGQETQYF. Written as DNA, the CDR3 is TGCGCCAGCAGCTCCCCGTCCAGGGGGCAGGAGACCCAGTACTTC.

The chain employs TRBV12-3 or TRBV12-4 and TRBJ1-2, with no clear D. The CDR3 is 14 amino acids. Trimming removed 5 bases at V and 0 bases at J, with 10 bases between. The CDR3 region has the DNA TGTGCCAGCAGTAACAACCCCACTAACTATGGCTACACCTTC. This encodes CASSNNPTNYGYTF.